One sample yielded the 30 T cell receptor beta chains listed below, sequenced in a study of blood T cells in healthy people across ages. Primers used in a second PCR of roughly 6 to 11 cycles were a sample-barcoded 5' primer and a J-beta primer mix. TCRdb ran MiXCR on the 5' RACE reads and lists one entry per CDR3 protein. The repertoire holds around 690,000 distinct CDR3 sequences, with under 65% as singletons. The sequenced sample was blood. The receptors stem from a man aged 55 to 70 in good health.

The table lists this clonotype with a few counts. The CDR3 region has the DNA TGTGCCAGCAGCCCGCCGGACTACCCTTTGATTCAGTACTTC. Protein product: CASSPPDYPLIQYF. V usage is TRBV11-2 and J usage is TRBJ2-4; D may be TRBD2 (6 bases). The CDR3 covers 14 residues. The germline gives CDR1 SGHAT, CDR2 FQNNGV. V lost 5 bases to trimming and J lost 10 bases, with 18 bases between them.

The chain couples TRBV29-1 to TRBJ2-6, with a tentative D call TRBD1 (7 bases). Germline loops: CDR1 SQVTM, CDR2 ANQGSEA. The CDR3 has 15 amino acids. The V end was cut by 6 bases, the J end by 0 bases, with 12 bases between. CDR3 in DNA: TGCAGCGTGGCCAGGGGGGCCTCTGGGGCCAACGTCCTGACTTTC. Its translation is CSVARGASGANVLTF.

This clonotype was counted once. The rearrangement uses TRBV18 and TRBJ1-2; D gene uncertain. The germline gives CDR1 KGHSH, CDR2 LQKENI. The V gene lost 3 bases and the J gene lost 5 bases, with 10 bases spanning the gap. The CDR3 runs to 13 residues. The CDR3 sequence: CASSPGKEYGYTF. The CDR3 bases are TGTGCCAGCTCACCCGGAAAAGAATATGGCTACACCTTC. Filled out from reference TRBV18 and TRBJ1-2, the complete variable domain reads NAGVMQNPRHLVRRRGQEARLRCSPMKGHSHVYWYRQLPEEGLKFMVYLQKENIIDESGMPKERFSAEFPKEGPSILRIQQVVRGDSAAYFCASSPGKEYGYTFGSGTRLTVV.

The genes are TRBV28 and TRBJ1-2; D remains ambiguous. The germline V gene has CDR1 MDHEN and CDR2 SYDVKM. The CDR3 is made up of 13 amino acids. Trimming took 6 bases from V and 1 from J, leaving 9 bases between them. The CDR3 sequence: CASRIGVNYGYTF. The CDR3, as DNA: TGTGCCAGCAGGATCGGGGTTAACTATGGCTACACCTTC.

Comments on this clonotype: A much larger clone differs by one base, so this may be a read error. The chain combines TRBV6-5 with TRBJ2-6; tentative D call: TRBD1 (5 bases). CDR3 size: 15 residues. Germline values: CDR1 MNHEY, CDR2 SVGAGI. CDR3 nucleotides: TGTGCCAGCAGCCCCGGTAGCACTGGGGCCAGCGTCCTGACTTTC. Translated, it gives CASSPGSTGASVLTF.

This clonotype was seen more than once but under ten times. The rearrangement links TRBV4-1 to TRBJ2-1; TRBD2 aligns across 8 bases. With 6 bases clipped from V and 2 bases from J, the junction kept 6 bases outside the gene matches. The CDR3 consists of 15 residues. Germline CDR1 reads MGHRA; CDR2 reads YSYEKL. CDR3 region: CASRAASGPYNEQFF. Written as DNA, the CDR3 is TGCGCCAGCAGGGCGGCTAGCGGGCCCTACAATGAGCAGTTCTTC.

This chain connects TRBV3-1 to TRBJ1-1; D is perhaps TRBD1 (6 bases). Germline assignment: CDR1 LGHDT and CDR2 YNNKEL (reference sequence). CDR3 length: 13 amino acids. The V gene lost 6 bases and the J gene lost 5 bases, with 13 bases spanning the gap. The CDR3 here is CASRKQGRTEAFF. DNA of the CDR3: TGTGCCAGCAGAAAACAGGGTCGGACTGAAGCTTTCTTT.

This chain links TRBV5-6 with TRBJ2-1, with D uncertain. V was cut by 5 bases and J by 5 bases, with 14 bases left in between. Looked up from germline, CDR1 is SGHDT and CDR2 is YYEEEE. This CDR3 comprises 14 residues. CDR3 DNA sequence: TGTGCCAGCAGTACCGTGACACCCAACAATGAGCAGTTCTTC. This sequence encodes CASSTVTPNNEQFF. Drawing the rest from reference TRBV5-6 and TRBJ2-1, the complete variable domain is DAGVTQSPTHLIKTRGQQVTLRCSPKSGHDTVSWYQQALGQGPQFIFQYYEEEERQRGNFPDRFSGHQFPNYSSELNVNALLLGDSALYLCASSTVTPNNEQFFGPGTRLTVL.

This rearrangement joins TRBV20-1 to TRBJ1-5; TRBD1 aligns across 8 bases. The length of the CDR3 is 13 residues. Germline loops: CDR1 DFQATT, CDR2 SNEGSKA (reference sequence). The V gene end was trimmed by 4 bases and the J gene end by 5 bases; junction bases not matched to a gene: 4. Here the CDR3 reads CSAKGQVDQPQHF. DNA of the CDR3: TGCAGTGCTAAGGGACAGGTGGATCAGCCCCAGCATTTT.

This clonotype appeared a few times. The chain is built from TRBV7-9 and TRBJ2-5; the D is unclear. The CDR3 totals 14 residues. Per germline, CDR1 SEHNR and CDR2 FQNEAQ (reference sequence). Trimming removed 6 bases at V and 5 bases at J, with 16 bases between. In DNA form, the CDR3 reads TGTGCCAGCAGATTGAGCGCGACCAAGGAGACCCAGTACTTC. This gives the protein CASRLSATKETQYF.

V and J are TRBV6-5 and TRBJ1-1, with 8 bases identical to TRBD1. There are 13 residues in the CDR3. The V and J ends lost 9 bases and 3 bases, in that order; junction bases with no gene match: 6. The germline V gene has CDR1 MNHEY and CDR2 SVGAGI. This chain's CDR3 is CASLNRGDTEAFF. The CDR3 bases are TGTGCCAGTCTAAACAGGGGGGACACTGAAGCTTTCTTT.

This clonotype has more than one count but fewer than ten. The rearrangement links TRBV29-1 to TRBJ2-4, with D possibly being TRBD1 (6 bases). There are 13 residues in the CDR3. CDR1 and CDR2 (germline): SQVTM, ANQGSEA. Trimming took off 3 bases at V and 2 bases at J, with 8 bases between the two ends. This chain's CDR3 is CSVEQGTKNIQYF. The CDR3, as DNA: TGCAGCGTTGAGCAGGGGACCAAAAACATTCAGTACTTC.

This clonotype has only a few counts. This sequence joins TRBV20-1 and TRBJ2-1; possibly TRBD2 for D (7 bases). This CDR3 comprises 13 residues. Germline loops: CDR1 DFQATT, CDR2 SNEGSKA (reference sequence). The ends were cut back, 1 base at V and 8 bases at J, with 12 bases in the middle. The DNA for the CDR3 is TGCAGTGCTAGAGTTGGGGGGGCTGATGAGCAGTTCTTC. It is translated as CSARVGGADEQFF.

In its sample, this clonotype was seen a few times. The chain joins TRBV7-8 to TRBJ2-1; D is unclear. Germline V lookup: CDR1 SGHVS, CDR2 FQNEAQ. The CDR3 is 11 residues long. V lost 5 bases and J lost 5, with 4 bases in between. CDR3 nucleotide sequence: TGTGCCAGCAGCACCGACAATGAGCAGTTCTTC. This gives the protein CASSTDNEQFF.

There are a few counts of this clonotype. The chain has TRBV6-5 and TRBJ2-4; tentatively, D is TRBD1 (5 bases). The CDR3 is 14 amino acids. Deletions cut 6 bases from V and 8 bases from J, with 17 bases between. Germline loops: CDR1 MNHEY, CDR2 SVGAGI. The CDR3, as DNA: TGTGCCAGCAGGCGCAGGGTTTTCGGAGACATTCAGTACTTC. Amino acids: CASRRRVFGDIQYF.

The V gene is TRBV10-3, the J gene TRBJ2-7; D may match TRBD1 or TRBD2 (5 bases each). V lost 10 bases to trimming and J lost 7 bases, with 20 bases between them. The CDR3 extends over 13 amino acids. Germline CDR1 reads ENHRY; CDR2 reads SYGVKD. CDR3 bases: TGTGCCAGCCTCGACAGCCCAGAGCGGGAGCAGTACTTC. Its protein is CASLDSPEREQYF.

This clonotype was counted at least ten times. The J gene is TRBJ1-1, the V gene TRBV9; 7 positions agree with TRBD1. Trimming removed 3 bases from V and 0 bases from J; junction bases left unmatched: 5. This CDR3 is built from 15 residues. Germline CDR1 is SGDLS and CDR2 is YYNGEE. The CDR3 spells CASSASGTVNTEAFF. In nucleotides, the CDR3 is TGTGCCAGCAGCGCCTCCGGGACAGTGAACACTGAAGCTTTCTTT.

The chain combines TRBV4-1 with TRBJ2-3, with 13 positions matching TRBD2. The CDR3 contains 17 residues. Germline CDR1 and CDR2: MGHRA and YSYEKL. V lost 3 bases to trimming and J lost 6 bases; unmatched junction nucleotides: 9. DNA for the CDR3: TGCGCCAGCAGCCAGAGAACTAGCGGGGGGGCGGGTGATACGCAGTATTTT. Amino acid sequence: CASSQRTSGGAGDTQYF.

This chain links TRBV18 with TRBJ2-5; 11 nucleotides agree with TRBD2. The CDR3 spans 16 residues. V was pared by 3 bases and J by 3 bases, with 6 bases of the junction left unmatched. Germline V gene data show CDR1 as KGHSH and CDR2 as LQKENI. CDR3 in amino acids: CASSPMTSGDEETQYF. CDR3 sequence (DNA): TGTGCCAGCTCACCCATGACTAGCGGGGACGAAGAGACCCAGTACTTC.

This clonotype appeared once. The J gene is TRBJ2-4, the V gene TRBV28; 7 bases match TRBD1. V lost 2 bases to trimming and J lost 8 bases; unmatched junction nucleotides: 9. This CDR3 is 15 amino acids long. In germline, CDR1 is MDHEN, CDR2 SYDVKM. CDR3 coding DNA: TGTGCCAGCAGTTTAGTGGTGACAGGGCGAGACATTCAGTACTTC. This codes for CASSLVVTGRDIQYF.

This chain links TRBV20-1 with TRBJ2-1, with D perhaps TRBD2 (5 bases). CDR1 is DFQATT, CDR2 SNEGSKA, per germline (reference sequence). The CDR3 totals 14 residues. V dropped 2 bases and J dropped 5 bases, with 13 bases sitting between them. CDR3 in amino acids: CSARLALLNNEQFF. The CDR3 nucleotides are TGCAGTGCTAGACTAGCACTGCTCAACAATGAGCAGTTCTTC.

The chain carries TRBV20-1 and TRBJ2-7; 7 bases agree with TRBD2. Germline V CDR1 and CDR2: DFQATT, SNEGSKA (reference sequence). CDR3 length equals 15 residues. V was clipped by 5 bases and J by 7 bases; unmatched bases: 17. CDR3: CSAPPASGALNEQYF. In DNA, the CDR3 is TGCAGTGCTCCCCCAGCGAGCGGGGCCCTTAATGAGCAGTACTTC.

This clonotype was seen ten or more times. The chain links TRBV7-2 to TRBJ2-5; 9 bases match TRBD1. The CDR3 contains 14 residues. The germline V gene has CDR1 SGHTA and CDR2 FQGNSA. V gave up 4 bases and J gave up 4 bases; unmatched junction bases: 4. The CDR3 reads CASSSGQGLETQYF. In nucleotides, the CDR3 is TGTGCCAGCAGCTCGGGACAGGGATTAGAGACCCAGTACTTC.

A few counts support this clonotype. The chain combines TRBV10-1 with TRBJ2-5; D is perhaps TRBD1 or TRBD2 (5 bases each). Germline V gives CDR1 WNHNN, CDR2 SYGVQD (reference sequence). Trimming took 3 bases from V and 5 from J, leaving 10 bases between them. This CDR3 is 13 amino acids long. This CDR3 reads CASSDSGTETQYF. For the CDR3, the DNA is TGCGCCAGCAGTGATTCGGGGACCGAGACCCAGTACTTC.

The table lists this clonotype with a few counts. The J gene is TRBJ2-5, the V gene TRBV29-1; D tentatively reads TRBD1 or TRBD2 (6 bases each). With 3 bases removed from V and 5 bases from J, the gap between germline ends came to 16 bases. The CDR3 is made up of 14 amino acids. Germline V gene data show CDR1 as SQVTM and CDR2 as ANQGSEA. The CDR3 bases are TGCAGCGTTGAGCGGGGTGGGGGCGCGGAGACCCAGTACTTC. Its translation: CSVERGGGAETQYF. Combining the CDR3 with reference TRBV29-1 and TRBJ2-5 gives the whole variable domain SAVISQKPSRDICQRGTSLTIQCQVDSQVTMMFWYRQQPGQSLTLIATANQGSEATYESGFVIDKFPISRPNLTFSTLTVSNMSPEDSSIYLCSVERGGGAETQYFGPGTRLLVL.

This chain links TRBV2 with TRBJ1-2, with a tentative D call TRBD1 (6 bases). Germline loops: CDR1 SNHLY, CDR2 FYNNEI. Trimming took 1 base from V and 4 from J, leaving 13 bases between them. CDR3 length: 15 residues. DNA for the CDR3: TGTGCCAGCAGTGAAGAGGGGGTCACCAGCTATGGCTACACCTTC. Its protein product is CASSEEGVTSYGYTF.

The chain combines TRBV19 with TRBJ2-1; 9 nucleotides match TRBD2. This CDR3 has 12 amino acids. CDR1 and CDR2 from the germline V gene are LNHDA and SQIVND (reference sequence). CDR3 in amino acids: CVSGGLTGEQFF. The CDR3 nucleotides are TGTGTCAGCGGGGGGCTGACGGGTGAGCAGTTCTTC.

The genes are TRBV3-1 and TRBJ2-5, with 7 bases that match TRBD2. This CDR3 region has 15 residues. Germline assignment: CDR1 LGHDT and CDR2 YNNKEL (reference sequence). V gave up 1 base and J gave up 5 bases; unmatched junction bases: 7. In DNA form, the CDR3 reads TGTGCCAGCAGCCAAGCTGGGCGGGGAGGGGAGACCCAGTACTTC. It yields the protein CASSQAGRGGETQYF.

This chain uses TRBV6-1 with TRBJ2-7; 7 bases map to TRBD1. Trimming cost V 7 bases and J 7 bases; bases outside gene matches: 19. The CDR3 length is 16 residues. Germline values: CDR1 MNHNS, CDR2 SASEGT. The CDR3 DNA follows: TGTGCCAGCAAGAGAGCCGGGACAGCTTCCTACAATGAGCAGTACTTC. Amino acids: CASKRAGTASYNEQYF.

The V gene is TRBV7-2, the J gene TRBJ2-3; TRBD2 matches 12 bases. Trimming took 2 bases from V and 4 from J; bases not matched to a gene: 4. CDR1 is SGHTA and CDR2 is FQGNSA in the germline V gene. The CDR3 runs to 16 residues. DNA of the CDR3: TGTGCCAGCAGCTTACGACTAGCGGGGGTGGCAGATACGCAGTATTTT. Encoded protein: CASSLRLAGVADTQYF.